This TCR beta chain stems from a study of immune heterogeneity within non-small cell lung tumors. Overall study: Tumor histology was classified as squamous cell carcinoma in 4 cases, non-squamous carcinoma in around nine and not otherwise specified in 1.

Germline V CDR1 and CDR2: SGHRS, YFSETQ. There are 14 residues in the CDR3. V trimming: 7 bases; J trimming: 0 bases; junction bases outside the gene matches: 3. Regarding the study as a whole: Within a patient, dominant CDR3 beta clonotypes were shared across sites, though different locations had unique frequent clones. For local T-cell clonality, the correlation with local tumor mutational burden was moderate but significant (R about 0.34).

Regarding this clonotype: No antigen is known for it.

It was a multiplex PCR that amplified TCR beta CDR3, with 32 V and 13 J primers. Using its own MiXCR run on the multiplex PCR reads, TCRdb lists one record per CDR3 protein. The sample records around 3,800 distinct CDR3 sequences, about 27% being singletons. Template input was genomic DNA from bulk tumor (600 ng per sample). During surgery, several far-apart biopsies were obtained from every primary tumor. Samples came from untreated patients having curative surgery for newly diagnosed non-small cell lung cancer. The donors were patients with newly diagnosed non-small cell lung cancer undergoing curative-intent surgery.

The V and J genes are TRBV5-1 and TRBJ2-2, with 7 bases aligning to TRBD1. This clonotype was sampled from a man in his 60s with non-small cell lung cancer. The specimen was lung tumor tissue. The chain's CDR3 is CASFDRANTGELFF. CDR3 in DNA: TGCGCCAGCTTCGACAGGGCGAACACCGGGGAGCTGTTTTTT.